This T cell receptor beta chain is from a study of T cell changes during pregnancy in multiple sclerosis. Germline V gene lookup returns CDR1 MNHEY and CDR2 SVGAGI. The V and J ends lost 6 bases and 1 base respectively, with 12 bases between them. This CDR3 is built from 14 residues. Sequencing was performed with immunoSEQ multiplex PCR; in TCRdb, only in-frame clones are kept and a portion is missing. This table has roughly 42,000 clones, roughly 90% appearing once. Sequenced material: CD4+ T cells from peripheral blood mononuclear cells, taken in the second trimester of pregnancy. The TCR was taken from a female donor with multiple sclerosis, enrolled in a pregnancy study. This chain connects TRBV6-5 to TRBJ1-1, with D perhaps TRBD1 (6 bases). The CDR3 is CASRRQVENTEAFF. As DNA, the CDR3 is TGTGCCAGCAGGCGACAGGTTGAGAACACTGAAGCTTTCTTT.